The TCR beta chain under discussion was sequenced for a study of Graves' ophthalmopathy and Graves' hyperthyroidism (dated by TCRdb to 2016 to 2018). With regard to the full study: Peripheral blood was collected at initial diagnosis, before any treatment. To explore V-J signatures that separate ophthalmopathy from hyperthyroidism, a discovery set of more than 95 patients was enrolled, consisting of about 45 with ophthalmopathy and about 60 with stable hyperthyroidism. T-cell repertoires of thyroid tissue and blood were compared in 5 or 6 hyperthyroidism patients. The 95 to 100 discovery patients were divided at random into training and test sets in a 7:3 ratio. In total, some 140 blood samples were TCR-sequenced: fewer than 50 ophthalmopathy, under 85 hyperthyroidism and roughly 17 hyperthyroidism-to-ophthalmopathy patients. The study used signatures of the TCR beta repertoire to tell Graves' ophthalmopathy apart from Graves' hyperthyroidism and to predict which patients would progress to ophthalmopathy. After sampling, hyperthyroidism patients received methimazole starting at 30 mg daily, and ophthalmopathy patients received high-dose intravenous methylprednisolone. The independent validation cohort included approximately 19 hyperthyroidism patients plus 17 patients who later progressed from hyperthyroidism to ophthalmopathy. General conclusions and limits of the study: In validation, the model predicted ophthalmopathy progression with 70.59% sensitivity and 72.22% specificity; fewer than 15 predicted patients were CT-confirmed with GO in a median of approximately six months. Ophthalmopathy was separated from stable hyperthyroidism by the 13-signature model with about 88% sensitivity and about 81% specificity in cross-validation and with 80%/75% in the test set. Most of the expanded thyroid clonotypes with a frequency above 0.001 were also detected in blood, and it was suggested that the thyroid immune response may be reflected by blood repertoires. Sample size was not statistically predetermined, and group allocation was not concealed from the investigators.

According to the germline V gene, CDR1 reads SGHTA and CDR2 reads FQGNSA. The CDR3 numbers 15 residues from cysteine through phenylalanine. The DNA shown is the 45-base CDR3, in frame from base 1. A patient counted as having stable hyperthyroidism if there was no progression to ophthalmopathy within 18 months of follow-up. Hyperthyroidism patients were newly diagnosed, with disease duration under 2 months, and aged 18 to 65 years. Patients with other autoimmune diseases, uncontrolled infections, pregnancy or lactation were excluded. Diagnosis was based on clinical symptoms, serum thyroxine, TRAb, thyroid ultrasound and orbital computed tomography. Using Ficoll-Paque density gradient centrifugation, PBMCs were isolated from 10 ml of fresh peripheral blood. Trizol reagent was used to extract the total RNA, and its quality was then checked on an Agilent 2100 Bioanalyzer. TCR beta CDR3 regions were amplified from RNA transcripts for repertoire sequencing. The first round was an RT-PCR using HTBI primers with the Qiagen OneStep RT-PCR kit, and this first round was followed by a second-round multiplex PCR, then size selection and purification. Libraries were sequenced on an Illumina HiSeq2000 using paired-end 100 bp reads. From the authors' description of their analysis: SOAPnuke was used for read processing, and reads with adapters, uncalled bases, a mean Phred below 15, or no exact constant-primer or identifier match were discarded. High-quality paired reads were merged with COPE v1.2.5. Each unique nucleotide sequence was defined as a clonotype, and clonotypes were aligned to IMGT TRB V, D and J references with MiTCR v1.1. The analysis was limited to V-J combinations with a frequency above 0.0001, which together covered 99.2% of the repertoires. A TCR clonal expansion and chaos score per V-J combination was defined as the ratio of F50 clonal expansion to chaos observed in the TCRdist matrix. Welch's t-statistics and random forest were used to reduce features to about a dozen V-J combinations, which were fed into a naive Bayes classifier. The Morisita-Horn index was used to measure how similar the thyroid and blood repertoires were. The public reads were reanalyzed by TCRdb: fastp trimming at Q25, MiXCR alignment, in-frame beta chains only. When rows share a CDR3 protein, they turn into one entry using the most common DNA and genes. TCRdb, not the original authors, processed these V and J calls. The sample records a few hundred thousand distinct CDR3 sequences, 15% of which are singletons. The top ten constitute approximately 7% of the sample.

As for this clonotype: Its antigen remains undetermined. A junction boundary mismatches the germline segment, possibly from a read error.

The specimen was peripheral blood. This clonotype was obtained from a woman between 18 and 30 years old with stable Graves' hyperthyroidism. Donor details come from another sample of the same person, matched by shared clones. This sequence uses TRBV7-2 and TRBJ2-7; the D gene is possibly TRBD1, with 6 bases matching. The CDR3: CAISSLGATTSEQYF. The base sequence is TGTGCCATCAGCTCCCTGGGGGCCACAACCTCCGAGCAGTACTTC.